A single sample gave rise to the 24 T cell receptor beta chains below, sequenced in a study of blood T cell repertoires in COVID-19. The assay was immunoSEQ multiplex PCR, and TCRdb's table has in-frame clones only and misses some. The sample includes around 130,000 clones, 85% seen only once; the top ten take under 4%. Sequencing used peripheral blood. These receptors all stem from a man in his 60s with acute or convalescent COVID-19.

This rearrangement joins TRBV19 to TRBJ2-3, with 12 bases matching TRBD2. From germline, CDR1 is LNHDA and CDR2 SQIVND (reference sequence). This CDR3 has 18 residues. With 6 bases clipped from V and 0 bases from J, the junction kept 10 bases outside the gene matches. The CDR3 sequence is CASSLTSGRFSSTDTQYF. CDR3 nucleotides: TGTGCCAGTAGCCTTACTAGCGGGAGGTTCTCTAGCACAGATACGCAGTATTTT.

The chain uses TRBV6-2 or TRBV6-3 and TRBJ2-7; no clear D. Germline V gives CDR1 MNHEY, CDR2 SVGEGT. The ends were cut back, 0 bases at V and 12 bases at J, with 18 bases in the middle. The CDR3 sequence is 14 residues long. As DNA, the CDR3 is TGTGCCAGCAGTTACTCGGTCTCCGGCGGAACAACGTACTTC. Translated, it gives CASSYSVSGGTTYF.

This chain connects TRBV11-2 to TRBJ2-4; 7 nucleotides agree with TRBD1. CDR3 length equals 14 residues. Unmatched junction bases numbered 9, after V lost 10 bases and J lost 3 bases. In germline, CDR1 is SGHAT, CDR2 FQNNGV. The CDR3 protein is CATQGDLDKNIQYF. The CDR3 nucleotides are TGTGCCACTCAGGGGGACCTCGACAAAAACATTCAGTACTTC.

The rearrangement links TRBV28 to TRBJ2-3; 9 nucleotides agree with TRBD2. Germline CDR1 is MDHEN and CDR2 is SYDVKM. The CDR3 is 15 amino acids. After removal of 7 bases from V and 1 base from J, the junction contained 6 bases not matched to a gene. The CDR3 region has the DNA TGTGCCAGCACCGGGACTAGCCCGCGCACAGATACGCAGTATTTT. Its protein is CASTGTSPRTDTQYF.

Regarding this clone: One junction end does not reproduce the germline sequence, and a read error may be involved. The J gene is TRBJ1-1, the V gene TRBV28; D may be TRBD1 (5 bases). Germline CDR1 MDHEN, CDR2 SYDVKM. CDR3 length: 12 amino acids. CDR3 sequence: CASRALGTEAFF. CDR3 nucleotide sequence: TGTGCCAGCAGAGCCCTCGGGACTGAGGCTTTCTTT.

The rearrangement links TRBV2 to TRBJ2-3; a weak D match, TRBD1 (7 bases). V was shortened by 5 bases and J by 4 bases, with 16 bases between the two germline ends. The CDR3 consists of 15 residues. Germline CDR1 reads SNHLY; CDR2 reads FYNNEI. The CDR3 sequence is CASSLGPRGADTQYF. CDR3 in DNA: TGTGCCAGCAGTTTAGGTCCCAGGGGGGCAGATACGCAGTATTTT.

The sample holds a few counts of this clone. This chain connects TRBV6-5 to TRBJ1-3, with D possibly being TRBD1 (6 bases). V was shortened by 7 bases and J by 10 bases, with 17 bases between the two germline ends. Germline values: CDR1 MNHEY, CDR2 SVGAGI. CDR3 length: 13 residues. In DNA form, the CDR3 reads TGTGCCAGCAATCAAATAGGGGGAGAAACCATATATTTT. This sequence encodes CASNQIGGETIYF.

This clone was observed a handful of times. The genes are TRBV7-9 and TRBJ2-1, with TRBD2 identical over 8 bases. J lost 0 bases, V lost 4 bases, and 8 bases had no gene match. The CDR3 is 17 amino acids. Germline CDR1 is SEHNR and CDR2 is FQNEAQ (reference sequence). In DNA, the CDR3 is TGTGCCAGCAGCTCCCGACTAGCGACACGCTCCTACAATGAGCAGTTCTTC. Protein: CASSSRLATRSYNEQFF.

The V and J genes are TRBV7-9 and TRBJ2-7; TRBD1 might be the D (6 bases). The CDR3 spans 15 residues. The germline V gene encodes CDR1 SEHNR and CDR2 FQNEAQ (reference sequence). V was cut by 5 bases and J by 1 base, with 15 bases left in between. The CDR3 DNA sequence: TGTGCCAGCAGCCCCTGGGACAAGGCGTCCTACGAGCAGTACTTC. Encoded protein: CASSPWDKASYEQYF.

This sequence joins TRBV7-2 and TRBJ1-5; 8 bases agree with TRBD1. Looked up from germline, CDR1 is SGHTA and CDR2 is FQGNSA. The CDR3 covers 17 residues. After removal of 1 base from V and 5 bases from J, the junction contained 10 bases not matched to a gene. CDR3 region: CASSLGDRTIHDQPQHF. CDR3 bases: TGTGCCAGCAGCTTAGGGGACAGGACCATCCATGATCAGCCCCAGCATTTT.

This clone was seen a single time. The chain recombines TRBV28 with TRBJ2-1; the match to TRBD2 covers 9 bases. The CDR3 runs 14 residues. The germline gives CDR1 MDHEN, CDR2 SYDVKM. The trim removed 6 bases at V and 5 bases at J, leaving 5 bases unmatched. The CDR3, as DNA: TGTGCCAGCAGCTCCAGACTAGCGGACAATGAGCAGTTCTTC. This codes for CASSSRLADNEQFF.

Only one count was recorded for this clone. This chain connects TRBV19 to TRBJ2-7; TRBD2 agrees at 13 bases. The germline gives CDR1 LNHDA, CDR2 SQIVND (reference sequence). CDR3 length: 16 amino acids. V trimming: 4 bases; J trimming: 5 bases; junction bases outside the gene matches: 8. The CDR3 reads CASSTSGLAGWHEQYF. CDR3 DNA: TGTGCCAGTAGTACCTCGGGACTAGCGGGATGGCACGAGCAGTACTTC.

The J gene is TRBJ2-1, the V gene TRBV11-2, with 12 bases lining up with TRBD2. Trimming at V came to 5 bases and at J to 7 bases, leaving 9 bases not matched to a gene. The CDR3 is made up of 16 amino acids. CDR1 and CDR2 (germline): SGHAT, FQNNGV. The CDR3 sequence is CASSTLTSGSINEQFF. The DNA of the CDR3 is TGTGCCAGCAGCACCTTGACTAGCGGGAGTATAAATGAGCAGTTCTTC.

The chain uses TRBV11-3 and TRBJ1-2, with TRBD1 matching 7 bases. The CDR3 is 18 residues long. From germline, CDR1 is SGHNT and CDR2 YENEEA. The V gene end was trimmed by 4 bases and the J gene end by 3 bases; junction bases not matched to a gene: 17. The CDR3 region has the DNA TGTGCCAGCAGCTCCATTCCCTCGACAGGGCTCAGGCACTATGGCTACACCTTC. It yields the protein CASSSIPSTGLRHYGYTF.

This chain connects TRBV19 to TRBJ2-4; D remains ambiguous. V lost 3 bases and J lost 3, with 15 bases in between. Germline CDR1 and CDR2: LNHDA and SQIVND (reference sequence). The CDR3 has 16 residues. The CDR3 DNA reads as TGTGCCAGTAGTATCGGTGTGGGCCTTGACAAAAACATTCAGTACTTC. It yields the protein CASSIGVGLDKNIQYF.

This clone was counted many times. V is TRBV29-1 and J is TRBJ1-1, with 9 bases that match TRBD1. With V trimmed by 4 bases and J by 6 bases, 6 bases remained unmatched. Germline V lookup: CDR1 SQVTM, CDR2 ANQGSEA. The CDR3 covers 13 residues. CDR3 DNA sequence: TGCAGCGTTGTCCCGGGACAGGGATCTGAAGCTTTCTTT. Translated: CSVVPGQGSEAFF.

This clone was seen once. The rearrangement uses TRBV6-5 and TRBJ1-2; no definite D call. CDR1 and CDR2 from the germline V gene are MNHEY and SVGAGI. The CDR3 loop spans 11 amino acids. V lost 10 bases to trimming and J lost 1 base, with 7 bases between them. CDR3: CATSDNYGYTF. CDR3 DNA sequence: TGTGCCACCTCAGATAACTATGGCTACACCTTC.

V gene TRBV5-4 combines with J gene TRBJ2-2, with TRBD2 as a possible D gene (6 bases). Trimming pared 0 bases from V and 7 bases from J, leaving 13 bases between. The CDR3 contains 15 residues. CDR1 and CDR2 (germline): SGHNT, YYREEE (reference sequence). The CDR3 protein is CASSLVMGGGGELFF. In DNA form, the CDR3 reads TGTGCCAGCAGCTTGGTTATGGGAGGTGGCGGGGAGCTGTTTTTT.

The rearrangement links TRBV28 to TRBJ1-3; D is uncertain. Between the trimmed V and J ends, which lost 3 bases and 0 bases, there was a span of 9 bases. The CDR3 loop spans 15 amino acids. Germline V gives CDR1 MDHEN, CDR2 SYDVKM. The chain's CDR3 is CASSLEPFSGNTIYF. DNA of the CDR3: TGTGCCAGCAGTTTGGAGCCTTTCTCTGGAAACACCATATATTTT.

In DNA form, the CDR3 reads TGTGCCAGCACCGACCGTGGGCGGGGACTTACCGGGGAGCTGTTTTTT. Translated: CASTDRGRGLTGELFF. The chain recombines TRBV5-6 with TRBJ2-2; possibly TRBD2 for D (6 bases). In germline, CDR1 is SGHDT, CDR2 YYEEEE. V was cut by 6 bases and J by 5 bases, with 20 bases left in between. CDR3 length equals 16 residues. The entire variable domain, with the rest obtained from reference TRBV5-6 and TRBJ2-2, is as follows: DAGVTQSPTHLIKTRGQQVTLRCSPKSGHDTVSWYQQALGQGPQFIFQYYEEEERQRGNFPDRFSGHQFPNYSSELNVNALLLGDSALYLCASTDRGRGLTGELFFGEGSRLTVL.

This chain connects TRBV10-3 to TRBJ2-3, with a tentative D call TRBD2 (5 bases). Germline V gives CDR1 ENHRY, CDR2 SYGVKD. CDR3 length equals 15 residues. Trimming cost V 4 bases and J 4 bases, with 15 bases left between them. CDR3 sequence: CAISAQGSTADTQYF. CDR3 nucleotides: TGTGCCATCAGTGCCCAAGGGAGTACCGCAGATACGCAGTATTTT.

The chain joins TRBV18 to TRBJ2-2; 7 positions match TRBD1. CDR1 KGHSH and CDR2 LQKENI come from the germline V gene. Trimming took 3 bases from V and 8 from J; bases not matched to a gene: 6. The CDR3 sequence is 14 residues long. CDR3 bases: TGTGCCAGCTCACCGGGACAGATGATAGGGGAGCTGTTTTTT. Its translation is CASSPGQMIGELFF.

V and J are TRBV19 and TRBJ2-5; TRBD1 agrees at 7 bases. The CDR3 runs to 12 residues. After removal of 10 bases from V and 7 bases from J, the junction contained 9 bases not matched to a gene. Germline assignment: CDR1 LNHDA and CDR2 SQIVND (reference sequence). CDR3 in DNA: TGTGCCACCCGACAGGGTCAGGGGACCCAGTACTTC. Translated: CATRQGQGTQYF. Filled out from reference TRBV19 and TRBJ2-5, the complete variable domain reads DGGITQSPKYLFRKEGQNVTLSCEQNLNHDAMYWYRQDPGQGLRLIYYSQIVNDFQKGDIAEGYSVSREKKESFPLTVTSAQKNPTAFYLCATRQGQGTQYFGPGTRLLVL.

The rearrangement links TRBV7-2 to TRBJ2-3; 9 bases are shared with TRBD2. The germline V gene encodes CDR1 SGHTA and CDR2 FQGNSA. V gave up 4 bases and J gave up 6 bases; unmatched junction bases: 5. CDR3 length equals 14 residues. CDR3 sequence: CASSSLAGVDTQYF. The CDR3 DNA reads as TGTGCCAGCAGCTCCTTAGCGGGGGTGGATACGCAGTATTTT.